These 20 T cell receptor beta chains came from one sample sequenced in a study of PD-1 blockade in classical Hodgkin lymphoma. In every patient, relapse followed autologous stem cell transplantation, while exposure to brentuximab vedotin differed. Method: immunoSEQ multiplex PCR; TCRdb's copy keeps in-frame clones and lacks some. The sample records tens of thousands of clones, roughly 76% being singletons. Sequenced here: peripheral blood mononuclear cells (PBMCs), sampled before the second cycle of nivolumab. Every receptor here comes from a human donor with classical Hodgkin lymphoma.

CDR3 nucleotides: TGTGCCAGCATTTATCCACAGAGCAATCAGCCCCAGCATTTT. Translated: CASIYPQSNQPQHF. The chain carries TRBV6-4 and TRBJ1-5; D not certain. Germline CDR1 and CDR2: MRHNA and SNTAGT. The CDR3 has 14 amino acids. The V and J ends lost 7 bases and 1 base respectively, with 11 bases between them.

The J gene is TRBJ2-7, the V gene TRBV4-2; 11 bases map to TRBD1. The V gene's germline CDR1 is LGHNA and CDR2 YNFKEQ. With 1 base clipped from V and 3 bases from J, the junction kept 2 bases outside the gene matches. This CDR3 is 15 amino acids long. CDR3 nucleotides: TGTGCCAGCAGCCAAGGGGGACAGGGGGTCTACGAGCAGTACTTC. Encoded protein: CASSQGGQGVYEQYF.

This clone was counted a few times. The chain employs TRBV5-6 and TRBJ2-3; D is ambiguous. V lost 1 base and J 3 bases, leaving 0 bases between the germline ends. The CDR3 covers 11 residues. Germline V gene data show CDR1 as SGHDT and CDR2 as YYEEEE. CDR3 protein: CASSLTDTQYF. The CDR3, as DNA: TGTGCCAGCAGCTTGACAGATACGCAGTATTTT.

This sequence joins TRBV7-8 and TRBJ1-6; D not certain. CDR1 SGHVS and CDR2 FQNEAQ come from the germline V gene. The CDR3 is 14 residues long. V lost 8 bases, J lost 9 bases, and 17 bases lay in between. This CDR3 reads CASGNISPASPLHF. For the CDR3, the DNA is TGTGCCAGCGGAAACATCTCCCCCGCTTCACCCCTCCACTTT.

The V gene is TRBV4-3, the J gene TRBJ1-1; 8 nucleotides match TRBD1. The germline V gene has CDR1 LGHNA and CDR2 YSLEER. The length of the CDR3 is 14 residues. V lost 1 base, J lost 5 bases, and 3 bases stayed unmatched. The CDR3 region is CASSQGTGRTEAFF. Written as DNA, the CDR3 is TGCGCCAGCAGCCAAGGGACAGGGAGGACTGAAGCTTTCTTT.

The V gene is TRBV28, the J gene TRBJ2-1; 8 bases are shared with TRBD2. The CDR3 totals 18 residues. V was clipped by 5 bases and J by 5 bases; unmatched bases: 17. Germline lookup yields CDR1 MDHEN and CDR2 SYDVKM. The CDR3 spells CASSLPGVAGGSNNEQFF. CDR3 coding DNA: TGTGCCAGCAGTCTCCCAGGGGTTGCGGGGGGAAGCAACAATGAGCAGTTCTTC.

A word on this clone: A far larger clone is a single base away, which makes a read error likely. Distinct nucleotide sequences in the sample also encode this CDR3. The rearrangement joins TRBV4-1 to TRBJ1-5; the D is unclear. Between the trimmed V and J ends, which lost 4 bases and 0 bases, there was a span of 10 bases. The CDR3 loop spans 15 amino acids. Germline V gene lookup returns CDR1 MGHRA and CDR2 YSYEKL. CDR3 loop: CASSPKSYSNQPQHF. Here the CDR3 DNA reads TGCGCCAGCAGCCCAAAGAGTTATAGCAATCAGCCCCAGCATTTT.

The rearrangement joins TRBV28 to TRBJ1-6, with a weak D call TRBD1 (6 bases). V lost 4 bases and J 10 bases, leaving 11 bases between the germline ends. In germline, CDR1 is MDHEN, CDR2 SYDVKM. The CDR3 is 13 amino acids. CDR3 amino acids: CASSSGQLSPLHF. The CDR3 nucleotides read TGTGCCAGCAGTTCGGGACAACTATCACCCCTCCACTTT.

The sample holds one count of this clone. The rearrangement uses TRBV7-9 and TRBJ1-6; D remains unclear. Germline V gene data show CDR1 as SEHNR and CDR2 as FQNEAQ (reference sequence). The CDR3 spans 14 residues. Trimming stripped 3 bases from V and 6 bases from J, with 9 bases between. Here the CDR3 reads CASSFGRANSPLHF. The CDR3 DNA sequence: TGTGCCAGCAGCTTTGGCCGGGCTAATTCACCCCTCCACTTT.

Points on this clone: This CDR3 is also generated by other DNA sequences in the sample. CDR3: CASSERSGGGTDTQYF. The CDR3 DNA sequence: TGTGCCAGCAGCGAGAGGAGCGGGGGGGGCACAGATACGCAGTATTTT. V is TRBV9 and J is TRBJ2-3; 10 bases align to TRBD2. J gave up 1 base and V 3 bases, and 5 bases lay outside the gene matches. The CDR3 has 16 amino acids. CDR1 SGDLS and CDR2 YYNGEE come from the germline V gene. Combining the CDR3 with reference TRBV9 and TRBJ2-3 gives the whole variable domain DSGVTQTPKHLITATGQRVTLRCSPRSGDLSVYWYQQSLDQGLQFLIQYYNGEERAKGNILERFSAQQFPDLHSELNLSSLELGDSALYFCASSERSGGGTDTQYFGPGTRLTVL.

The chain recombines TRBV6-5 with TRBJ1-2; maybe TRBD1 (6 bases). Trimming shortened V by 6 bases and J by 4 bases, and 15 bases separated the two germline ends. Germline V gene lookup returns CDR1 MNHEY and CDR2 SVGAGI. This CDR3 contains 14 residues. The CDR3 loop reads CASSDLTGTYGYTF. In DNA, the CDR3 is TGTGCCAGCAGCGATCTAACAGGGACCTATGGCTACACCTTC.

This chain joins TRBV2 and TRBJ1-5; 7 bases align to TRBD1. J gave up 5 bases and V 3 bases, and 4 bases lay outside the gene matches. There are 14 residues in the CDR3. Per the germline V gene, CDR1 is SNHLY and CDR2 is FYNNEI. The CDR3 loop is CASSEDRPYQPQHF. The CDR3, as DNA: TGTGCCAGCAGTGAGGACAGGCCGTATCAGCCCCAGCATTTT.

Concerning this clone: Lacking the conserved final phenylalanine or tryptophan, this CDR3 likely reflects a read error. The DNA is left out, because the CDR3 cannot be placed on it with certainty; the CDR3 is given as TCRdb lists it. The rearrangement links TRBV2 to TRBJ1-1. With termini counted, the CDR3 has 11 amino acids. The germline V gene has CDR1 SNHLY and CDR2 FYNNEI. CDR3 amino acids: CASSYPGAPEL.

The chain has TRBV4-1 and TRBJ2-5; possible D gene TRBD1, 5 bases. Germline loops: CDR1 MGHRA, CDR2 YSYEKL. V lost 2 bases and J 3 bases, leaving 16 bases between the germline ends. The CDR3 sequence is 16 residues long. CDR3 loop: CASSQRGTEPEETQYF. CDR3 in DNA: TGCGCCAGCAGCCAAAGGGGTACGGAGCCCGAAGAGACCCAGTACTTC.

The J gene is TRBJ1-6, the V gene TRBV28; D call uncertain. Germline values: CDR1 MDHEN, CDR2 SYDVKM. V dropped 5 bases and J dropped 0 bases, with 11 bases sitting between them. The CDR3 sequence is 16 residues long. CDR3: CASSPTGSSYNSPLHF. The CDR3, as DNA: TGTGCCAGCAGTCCTACGGGTAGCTCCTATAATTCACCCCTCCACTTT.

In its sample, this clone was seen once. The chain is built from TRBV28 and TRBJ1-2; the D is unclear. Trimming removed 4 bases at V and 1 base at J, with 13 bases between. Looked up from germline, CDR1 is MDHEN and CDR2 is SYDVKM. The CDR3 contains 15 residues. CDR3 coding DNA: TGTGCCAGCAGTTCCGGGAAGCGACTTAACTATGGCTACACCTTC. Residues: CASSSGKRLNYGYTF.

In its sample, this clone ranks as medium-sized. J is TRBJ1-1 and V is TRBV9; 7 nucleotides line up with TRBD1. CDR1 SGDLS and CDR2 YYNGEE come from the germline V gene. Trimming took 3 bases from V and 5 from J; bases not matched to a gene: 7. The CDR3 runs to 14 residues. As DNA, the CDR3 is TGTGCCAGCAGCGGCACAGGGGTCATGACTGAAGCTTTCTTT. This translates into CASSGTGVMTEAFF.

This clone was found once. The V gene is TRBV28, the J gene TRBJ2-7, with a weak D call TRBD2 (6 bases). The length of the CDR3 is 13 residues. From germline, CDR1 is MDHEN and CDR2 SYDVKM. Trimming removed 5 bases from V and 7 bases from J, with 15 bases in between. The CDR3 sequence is CASSLGGRGEQYF. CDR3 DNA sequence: TGTGCCAGCAGTCTGGGGGGTCGGGGGGAGCAGTACTTC.

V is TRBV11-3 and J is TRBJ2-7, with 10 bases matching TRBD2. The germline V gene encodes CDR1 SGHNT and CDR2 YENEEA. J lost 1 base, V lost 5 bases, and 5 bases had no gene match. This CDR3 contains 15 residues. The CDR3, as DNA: TGTGCCAGCAGCCGTAGCGGGGGGCCTTCCTACGAGCAGTACTTC. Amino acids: CASSRSGGPSYEQYF.

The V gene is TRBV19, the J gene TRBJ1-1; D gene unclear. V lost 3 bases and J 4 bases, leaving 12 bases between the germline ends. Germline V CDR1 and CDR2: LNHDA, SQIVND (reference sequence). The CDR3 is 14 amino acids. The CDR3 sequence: CASSIEGWGTEAFF. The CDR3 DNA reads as TGTGCCAGTAGTATTGAAGGCTGGGGCACTGAAGCTTTCTTT.